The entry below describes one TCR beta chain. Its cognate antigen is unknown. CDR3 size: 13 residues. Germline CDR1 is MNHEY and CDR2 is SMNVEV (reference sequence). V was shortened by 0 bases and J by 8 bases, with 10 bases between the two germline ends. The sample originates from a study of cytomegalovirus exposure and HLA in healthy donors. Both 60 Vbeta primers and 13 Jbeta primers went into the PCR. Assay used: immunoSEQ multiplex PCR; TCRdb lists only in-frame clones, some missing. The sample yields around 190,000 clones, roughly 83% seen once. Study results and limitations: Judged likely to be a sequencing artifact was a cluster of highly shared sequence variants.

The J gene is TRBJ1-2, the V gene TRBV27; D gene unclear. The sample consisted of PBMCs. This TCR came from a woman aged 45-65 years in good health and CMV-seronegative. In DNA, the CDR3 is TGTGCCAGCAGTTTATCGACTACCTCCGGCTACACCTTC. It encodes CASSLSTTSGYTF.